This TCR beta chain was identified in a study of blood T cell repertoires in COVID-19. Overall study: T cells, B-cell-depleted T cells, or PBMCs provided the cDNA or gDNA that served as material.

Researchers sorted participants into cohorts using their self-reported clinical history. Produced via immunoSEQ multiplex PCR; TCRdb's table is partial and in-frame only. The sample includes roughly 250,000 clones, 70% to 90% of them seen just once. The CDR3 loop spans 15 amino acids. Trimming took 0 bases from V and 4 from J, leaving 13 bases between them. CDR1 is SGDLS and CDR2 is YYNGEE in the germline V gene. V gene TRBV9 combines with J gene TRBJ1-2; D may be TRBD1 (5 bases). The clonotype originates from a woman aged 50 to 60 who had recovered from COVID-19. Sequencing was done on a sample of PBMCs or T cells enriched from blood (not recorded which). The CDR3 nucleotides are TGTGCCAGCAGCGTAGGCTATACAGGAGTCTATGGCTACACCTTC. It translates to CASSVGYTGVYGYTF.